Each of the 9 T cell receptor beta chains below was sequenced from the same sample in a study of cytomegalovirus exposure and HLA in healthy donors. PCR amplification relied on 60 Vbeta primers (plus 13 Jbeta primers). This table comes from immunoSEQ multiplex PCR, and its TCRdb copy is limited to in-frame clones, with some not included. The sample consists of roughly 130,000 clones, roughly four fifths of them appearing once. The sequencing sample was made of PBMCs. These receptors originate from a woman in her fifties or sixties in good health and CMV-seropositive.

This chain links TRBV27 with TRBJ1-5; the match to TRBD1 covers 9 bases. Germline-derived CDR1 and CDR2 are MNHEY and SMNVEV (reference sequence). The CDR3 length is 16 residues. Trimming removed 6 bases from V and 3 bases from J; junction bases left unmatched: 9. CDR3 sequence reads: CASSQGQGLFNQPQHF. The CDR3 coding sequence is TGTGCCAGCAGCCAGGGACAGGGACTATTCAATCAGCCCCAGCATTTT.

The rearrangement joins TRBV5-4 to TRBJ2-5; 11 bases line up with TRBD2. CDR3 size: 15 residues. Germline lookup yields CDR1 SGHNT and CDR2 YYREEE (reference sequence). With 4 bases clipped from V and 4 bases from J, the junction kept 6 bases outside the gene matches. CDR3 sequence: CASSAASGGSETQYF. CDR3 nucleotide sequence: TGTGCCAGCAGCGCGGCTAGCGGGGGGTCAGAGACCCAGTACTTC.

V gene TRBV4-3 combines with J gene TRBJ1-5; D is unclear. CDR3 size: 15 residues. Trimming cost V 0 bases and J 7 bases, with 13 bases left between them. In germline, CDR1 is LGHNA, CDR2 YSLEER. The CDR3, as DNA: TGCGCCAGCAGCCAAGATCCTGGTGCAGGACAGCCCCAGCATTTT. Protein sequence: CASSQDPGAGQPQHF.

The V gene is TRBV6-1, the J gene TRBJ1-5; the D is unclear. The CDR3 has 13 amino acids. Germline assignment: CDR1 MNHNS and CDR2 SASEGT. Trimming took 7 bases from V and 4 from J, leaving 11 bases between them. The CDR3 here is CASTLRTNQPQHF. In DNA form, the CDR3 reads TGTGCCAGCACATTGAGGACTAATCAGCCCCAGCATTTT.

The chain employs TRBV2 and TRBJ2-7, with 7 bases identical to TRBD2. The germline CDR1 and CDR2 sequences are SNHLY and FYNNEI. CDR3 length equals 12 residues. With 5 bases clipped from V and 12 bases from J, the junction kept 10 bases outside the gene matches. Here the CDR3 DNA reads TGTGCCAGCAGTCCGGGGCGGGCTAGCGGGTACTTC. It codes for CASSPGRASGYF.

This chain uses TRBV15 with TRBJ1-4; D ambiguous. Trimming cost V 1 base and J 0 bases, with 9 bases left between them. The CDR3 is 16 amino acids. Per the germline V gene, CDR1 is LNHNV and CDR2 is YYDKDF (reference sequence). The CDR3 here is CATSRGGSATNEKLFF. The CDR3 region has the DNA TGTGCCACCAGCAGAGGAGGATCTGCAACTAATGAAAAACTGTTTTTT.

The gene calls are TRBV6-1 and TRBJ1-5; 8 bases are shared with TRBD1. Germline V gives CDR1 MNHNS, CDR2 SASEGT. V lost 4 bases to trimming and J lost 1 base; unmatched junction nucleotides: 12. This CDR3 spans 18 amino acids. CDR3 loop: CASSAIVSTGVSNQPQHF. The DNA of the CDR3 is TGTGCCAGCAGTGCGATCGTTTCGACAGGGGTGAGCAATCAGCCCCAGCATTTT.

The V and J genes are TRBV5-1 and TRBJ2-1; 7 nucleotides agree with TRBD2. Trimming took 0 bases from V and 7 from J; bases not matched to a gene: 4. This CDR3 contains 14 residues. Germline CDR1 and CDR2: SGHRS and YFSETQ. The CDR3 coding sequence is TGCGCCAGCAGCTTGGCGGGACTAAGGAATGAGCAGTTCTTC. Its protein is CASSLAGLRNEQFF.

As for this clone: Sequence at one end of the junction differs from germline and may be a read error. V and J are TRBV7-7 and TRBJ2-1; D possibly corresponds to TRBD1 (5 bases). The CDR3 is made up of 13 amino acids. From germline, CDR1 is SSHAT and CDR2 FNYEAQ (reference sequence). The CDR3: CASSSQGTGEQFF. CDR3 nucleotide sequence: TGTGCTAGCAGCTCCCAGGGTACCGGTGAGCAGTTCTTC.